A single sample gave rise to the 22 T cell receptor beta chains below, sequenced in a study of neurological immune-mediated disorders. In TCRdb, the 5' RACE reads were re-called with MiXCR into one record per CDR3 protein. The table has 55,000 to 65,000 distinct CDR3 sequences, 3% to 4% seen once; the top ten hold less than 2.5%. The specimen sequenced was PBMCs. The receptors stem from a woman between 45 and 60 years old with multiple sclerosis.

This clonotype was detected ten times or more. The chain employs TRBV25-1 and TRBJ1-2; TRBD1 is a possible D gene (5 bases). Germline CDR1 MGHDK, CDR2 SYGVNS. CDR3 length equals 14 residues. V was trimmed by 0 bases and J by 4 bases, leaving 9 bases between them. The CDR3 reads CASSEYQGGYGYTF. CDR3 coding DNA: TGTGCCAGCAGTGAATATCAGGGAGGCTATGGCTACACCTTC.

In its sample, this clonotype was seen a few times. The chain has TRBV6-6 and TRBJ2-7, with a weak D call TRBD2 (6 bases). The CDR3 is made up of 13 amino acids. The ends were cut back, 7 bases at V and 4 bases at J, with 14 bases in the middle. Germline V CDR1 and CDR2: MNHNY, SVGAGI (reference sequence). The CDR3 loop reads CASTSGTLYEQYF. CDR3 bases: TGTGCCAGCACCTCGGGGACTTTATACGAGCAGTACTTC.

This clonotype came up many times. The CDR3 bases are TGCGCCAGCAGCCAAGAAGCCACCTACACTGAAGCTTTCTTT. Amino acid sequence: CASSQEATYTEAFF. The chain combines TRBV4-3 with TRBJ1-1, with D unclear. This CDR3 spans 14 amino acids. The ends were cut back, 0 bases at V and 3 bases at J, with 8 bases in the middle. Looked up from germline, CDR1 is LGHNA and CDR2 is YSLEER.

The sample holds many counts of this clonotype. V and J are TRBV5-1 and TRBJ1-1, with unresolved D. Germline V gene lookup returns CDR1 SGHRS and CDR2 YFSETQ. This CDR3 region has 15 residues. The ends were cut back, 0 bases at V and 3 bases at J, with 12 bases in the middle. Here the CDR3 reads CASSLESGFHTEAFF. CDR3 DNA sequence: TGCGCCAGCAGCTTGGAGAGTGGCTTTCACACTGAAGCTTTCTTT.

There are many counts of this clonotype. CDR3 in amino acids: CSARRGTDEAFF. The CDR3 region has the DNA TGCAGTGCTAGGAGGGGGACAGACGAAGCTTTCTTT. The chain has TRBV20-1 and TRBJ1-1; 7 bases are a match to TRBD1. The CDR3 is made up of 12 amino acids. Germline values: CDR1 DFQATT, CDR2 SNEGSKA (reference sequence). The J segment lost 8 bases and the V segment lost 3 bases, leaving 6 bases of the junction unmatched.

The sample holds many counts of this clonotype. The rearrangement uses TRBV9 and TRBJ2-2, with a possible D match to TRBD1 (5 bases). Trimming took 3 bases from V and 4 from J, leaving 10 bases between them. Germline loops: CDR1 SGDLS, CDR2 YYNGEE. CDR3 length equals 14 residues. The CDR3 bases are TGTGCCAGCAGCGAGGGGCCGGGCACCGGGGAGCTGTTTTTT. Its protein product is CASSEGPGTGELFF. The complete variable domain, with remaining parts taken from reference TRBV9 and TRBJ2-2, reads DSGVTQTPKHLITATGQRVTLRCSPRSGDLSVYWYQQSLDQGLQFLIQYYNGEERAKGNILERFSAQQFPDLHSELNLSSLELGDSALYFCASSEGPGTGELFFGEGSRLTVL.

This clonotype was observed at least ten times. The CDR3 sequence: CASSDGGVAGVFTGELFF. CDR3 DNA sequence: TGTGCCAGCAGTGACGGCGGGGTGGCGGGAGTTTTCACCGGGGAGCTGTTTTTT. V gene TRBV2 combines with J gene TRBJ2-2; 7 bases fit TRBD2. The CDR3 has 18 residues. Germline lookup yields CDR1 SNHLY and CDR2 FYNNEI. Trimming cost V 3 bases and J 4 bases; bases outside gene matches: 14.

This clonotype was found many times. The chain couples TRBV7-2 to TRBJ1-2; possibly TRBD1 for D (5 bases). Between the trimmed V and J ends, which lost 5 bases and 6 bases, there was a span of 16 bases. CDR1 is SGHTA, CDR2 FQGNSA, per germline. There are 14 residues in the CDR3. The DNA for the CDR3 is TGTGCCAGCAGCCACGGTTTGGGGGGGGATGGCTACACCTTC. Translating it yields CASSHGLGGDGYTF.

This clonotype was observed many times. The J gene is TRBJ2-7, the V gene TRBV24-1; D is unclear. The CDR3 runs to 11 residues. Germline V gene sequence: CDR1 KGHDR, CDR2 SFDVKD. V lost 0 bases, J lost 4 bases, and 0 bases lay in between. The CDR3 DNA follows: TGTGCCACCAGTGATTTGTACGAGCAGTACTTC. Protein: CATSDLYEQYF.

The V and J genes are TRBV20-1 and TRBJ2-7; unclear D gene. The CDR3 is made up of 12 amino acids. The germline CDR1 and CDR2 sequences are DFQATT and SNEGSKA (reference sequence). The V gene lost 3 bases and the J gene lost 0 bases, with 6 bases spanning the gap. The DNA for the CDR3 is TGCAGTGCTAGGGAGAGCTCCTACGAGCAGTACTTC. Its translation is CSARESSYEQYF.

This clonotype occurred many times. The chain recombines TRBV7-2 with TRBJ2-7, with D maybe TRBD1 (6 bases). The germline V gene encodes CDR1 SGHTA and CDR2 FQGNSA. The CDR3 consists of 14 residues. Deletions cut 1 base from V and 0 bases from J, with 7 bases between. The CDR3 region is CASSLVQGSYEQYF. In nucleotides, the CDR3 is TGTGCCAGCAGCTTAGTACAGGGCTCCTACGAGCAGTACTTC.

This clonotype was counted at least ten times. CDR3 region: CASSPWVRETQYF. In DNA form, the CDR3 reads TGTGCCAGCAGCCCCTGGGTGAGGGAGACCCAGTACTTC. The chain is built from TRBV7-2 and TRBJ2-5; the D is unclear. Germline V CDR1 and CDR2: SGHTA, FQGNSA. V was shortened by 5 bases and J by 5 bases, with 12 bases between the two germline ends. The CDR3 has 13 residues.

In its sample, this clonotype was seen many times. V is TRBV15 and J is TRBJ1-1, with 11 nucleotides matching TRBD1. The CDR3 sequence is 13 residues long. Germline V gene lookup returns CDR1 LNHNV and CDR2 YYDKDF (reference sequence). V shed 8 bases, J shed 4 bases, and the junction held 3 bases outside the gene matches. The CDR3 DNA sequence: TGTGCCACCGGGACAGGGGGTCGCACTGAAGCTTTCTTT. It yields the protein CATGTGGRTEAFF. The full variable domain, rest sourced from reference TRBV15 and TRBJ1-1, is DAMVIQNPRYQVTQFGKPVTLSCSQTLNHNVMYWYQQKSSQAPKLLFHYYDKDFNNEADTPDNFQSRRPNTSFCFLDIRSPGLGDTAMYLCATGTGGRTEAFFGQGTRLTVV.

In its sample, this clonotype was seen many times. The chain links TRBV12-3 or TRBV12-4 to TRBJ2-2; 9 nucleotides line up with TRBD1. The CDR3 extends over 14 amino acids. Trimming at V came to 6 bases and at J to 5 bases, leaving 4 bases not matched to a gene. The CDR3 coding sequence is TGTGCCAGCAGGCAAGGGACAGGGACCGGGGAGCTGTTTTTT. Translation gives CASRQGTGTGELFF.

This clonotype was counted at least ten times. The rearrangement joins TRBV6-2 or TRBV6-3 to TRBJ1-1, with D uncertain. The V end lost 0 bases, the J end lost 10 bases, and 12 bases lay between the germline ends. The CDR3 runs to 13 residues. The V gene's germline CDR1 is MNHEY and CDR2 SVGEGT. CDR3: CASSYSTPVIAFF. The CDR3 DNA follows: TGTGCCAGCAGTTACTCGACCCCGGTAATAGCTTTCTTT.

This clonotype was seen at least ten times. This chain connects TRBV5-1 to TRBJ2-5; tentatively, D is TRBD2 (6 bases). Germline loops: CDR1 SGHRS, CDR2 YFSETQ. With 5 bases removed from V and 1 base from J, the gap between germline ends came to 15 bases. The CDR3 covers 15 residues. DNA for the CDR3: TGCGCCAGCAGGTGGGACTCCTCGGGCCAAGAGACCCAGTACTTC. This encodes CASRWDSSGQETQYF.

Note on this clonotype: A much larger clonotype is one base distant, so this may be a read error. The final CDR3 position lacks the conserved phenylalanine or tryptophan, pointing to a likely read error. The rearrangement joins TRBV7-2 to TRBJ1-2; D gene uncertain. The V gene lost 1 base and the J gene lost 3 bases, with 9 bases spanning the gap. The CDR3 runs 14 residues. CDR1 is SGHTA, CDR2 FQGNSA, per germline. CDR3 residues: CASSLGGKDYGYTY. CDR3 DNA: TGTGCCAGCAGCTTAGGGGGTAAAGACTATGGCTACACCTAC.

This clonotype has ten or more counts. The CDR3 spells CASSLALSGGTEAFF. The CDR3 coding sequence is TGTGCCAGCAGCTTAGCTTTATCGGGGGGCACTGAAGCTTTCTTT. The chain has TRBV7-2 and TRBJ1-1; tentative D call: TRBD1 (5 bases). V was pared by 0 bases and J by 4 bases, with 12 bases between. Germline lookup yields CDR1 SGHTA and CDR2 FQGNSA. The CDR3 has 15 amino acids.

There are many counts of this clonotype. CDR3 coding DNA: TGCAGTGCTAGAGGGTTTGTCGGGGGAAACACAGATACGCAGTATTTT. This codes for CSARGFVGGNTDTQYF. The chain couples TRBV20-1 to TRBJ2-3; D may be TRBD2 (6 bases). V lost 1 base and J lost 2, with 16 bases in between. The CDR3 loop spans 16 amino acids. The germline gives CDR1 DFQATT, CDR2 SNEGSKA (reference sequence).

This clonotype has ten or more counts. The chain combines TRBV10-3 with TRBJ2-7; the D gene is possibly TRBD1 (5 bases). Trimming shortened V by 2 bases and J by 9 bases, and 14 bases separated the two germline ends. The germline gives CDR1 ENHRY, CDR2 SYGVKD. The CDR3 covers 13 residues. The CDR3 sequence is CAISEPNQGLQYF. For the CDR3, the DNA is TGTGCCATCAGTGAGCCCAATCAGGGTTTGCAGTACTTC.

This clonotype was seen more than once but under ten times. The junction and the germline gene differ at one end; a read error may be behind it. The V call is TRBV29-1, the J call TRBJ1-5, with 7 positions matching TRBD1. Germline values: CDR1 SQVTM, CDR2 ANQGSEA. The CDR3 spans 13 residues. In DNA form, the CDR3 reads TGCAGCGTTGAGGGACAGTTCGGTCAGCCCCAGAATTTT. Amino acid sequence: CSVEGQFGQPQNF.

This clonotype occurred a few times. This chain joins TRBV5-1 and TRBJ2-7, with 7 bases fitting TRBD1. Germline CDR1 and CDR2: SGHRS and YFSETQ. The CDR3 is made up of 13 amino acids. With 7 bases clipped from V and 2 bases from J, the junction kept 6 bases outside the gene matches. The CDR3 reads CASGQTGTYEQYF. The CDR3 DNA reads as TGCGCCAGCGGACAGACAGGGACCTACGAGCAGTACTTC.